The T cell receptor beta chain described here comes from a study of blood T cell repertoires in COVID-19 (TCRdb year 2020). Regarding the complete study: Samples covering the acute and convalescent phases of COVID-19 were provided by collaborators in the United States, Italy and Spain. The material from the prospective study consisted of cDNA or gDNA derived from T cells, B-cell-depleted T cells, or PBMCs. Subjects who had been exposed to COVID-19, were actively infected with it, or had recovered from it provided the deeply sampled blood TCRbeta repertoires that made up the dataset. The repertoires were released in a freely available public database meant as a resource for research on the immune response to SARS-CoV-2. Samples came from the ongoing ImmuneRACE study (first 160 participants) plus 1,254 subjects from 6 global collaborators. A de-identified subject ID, COVID-19 status, age in years and sex were almost always included in the sample metadata. Where available, HLA class I and class II types were taken from metadata supplied by the sample provider and were not determined by assay-based typing. Findings and caveats that apply to the study as a whole: How much clinical and demographic metadata was included differed by source and by participant, and the metadata was provided uncurated.

From a lookup of the germline V gene (reference sequence), CDR1 and CDR2 are MNHEY and SMNVEV. There are 15 amino acids in the CDR3, from cysteine to phenylalanine inclusive. The CDR3 DNA has 45 bases and is translated from base 1. V is shortened by 5 bases, J by 6 bases, and the region joining them spans 19 bases. The immunoSEQ Assay, a bias-controlled multiplex PCR, was used to amplify TCRbeta CDR3 regions from genomic DNA. From the authors' description of their analysis: Nucleated cell counts per sample were estimated from amplification of reference gene primers within the assay. To quantify the absolute abundance of each unique TCRbeta CDR3 rearrangement, sequence reads were collapsed and filtered. For each sample, productive Simpson clonality was calculated by taking the square root of Simpson's diversity index across productive rearrangements. TCRdb mirrors the immuneACCESS table, restricted to in-frame sequences. Some clones are absent from its copies; in checked studies, under half trace to an unresolved V gene, and the reason for the others is unknown. V and J calls and clone size are as listed in that table; D and trimming were resolved from the DNA. For this sample there are some 74,000 clones; around 69% appear just once. The ten largest clones capture roughly 15% of the sample.

About this clone itself: Its cognate antigen has yet to be identified. Base-call qualities are not available, and no considerably larger clone is one nucleotide away.

Whole blood was collected in K2EDTA tubes by collaborating institutions according to the institutions' own protocols. For TCRbeta analysis, collaborators shipped samples in one of three forms: frozen whole blood, isolated PBMCs, or DNA extracted from either of those sample types. The clonotype was recovered from a man aged 65 to 79 with active or convalescent COVID-19. The chain links TRBV27 with TRBJ1-1, with the D segment identity uncertain. Sequenced input: peripheral blood. In nucleotide form, the sequence is TGTGCCAGCAGTCAAGGAGGGTATTGGACCTCTGAAGCTTTCTTT. Its translation is CASSQGGYWTSEAFF.